Listed here are 15 T cell receptor beta chains from one sample, sequenced in a study of T cell repertoires in cytomegalovirus infection. TCRdb re-analysed the reads in MiXCR, keeping a single row per CDR3 protein. The table records 110,000 to 150,000 distinct CDR3 sequences, roughly 6% of them present only once. Sequencing was carried out using PBMCs. The receptors were sampled from a human donor in good health (CMV status not recorded). Some clones in this sample may be carry-over from other donors' samples.

The sample holds many counts of this clonotype. This chain connects TRBV10-3 to TRBJ2-3; TRBD2 agrees at 7 bases. V dropped 4 bases and J dropped 3; count of bases not matched to a gene: 10. This CDR3 contains 16 residues. Germline assignment: CDR1 ENHRY and CDR2 SYGVKD. CDR3 sequence: CAISGLAGESTDTQYF. CDR3 in DNA: TGTGCCATCAGTGGCCTGGCGGGGGAGTCGACAGATACGCAGTATTTT.

This chain joins TRBV20-1 and TRBJ1-2; the D is unclear. V was shortened by 4 bases and J by 6 bases, with 9 bases between the two germline ends. Germline V gene sequence: CDR1 DFQATT, CDR2 SNEGSKA (reference sequence). The CDR3 is 11 residues long. CDR3 nucleotides: TGCAGTGCTAATGTATACGATGGCTACACCTTC. This encodes CSANVYDGYTF.

CDR3 in DNA: TGTGCCAGCAGCTTCCAGGGGTACGGCGAAAAACTGTTTTTT. Translated: CASSFQGYGEKLFF. The chain uses TRBV7-9 and TRBJ1-4; TRBD1 might be the D (6 bases). The V gene's germline CDR1 is SEHNR and CDR2 FQNEAQ (reference sequence). The CDR3 is made up of 14 amino acids. Trimming took off 3 bases at V and 8 bases at J, with 13 bases between the two ends.

This clonotype was found many times. The CDR3 sequence: CSAPPGQGGAFF. The DNA of the CDR3 is TGCAGTGCACCCCCGGGACAGGGGGGAGCTTTCTTT. The chain uses TRBV20-1 and TRBJ1-1, with TRBD1 matching over 11 bases. The junction had 7 bases not matched to a gene; V was cut back by 6 bases and J by 10 bases. This CDR3 has 12 amino acids. Germline V gene data show CDR1 as DFQATT and CDR2 as SNEGSKA (reference sequence).

This clonotype was seen ten or more times. The genes are TRBV7-9 and TRBJ2-6, with D possibly TRBD2 on 6 matching bases. V was trimmed by 9 bases and J by 0 bases, leaving 15 bases between them. CDR1 and CDR2 from the germline V gene are SEHNR and FQNEAQ (reference sequence). The CDR3 covers 16 residues. CDR3: CASQIVGGSGANVLTF. The CDR3 nucleotides read TGTGCCAGTCAAATAGTCGGGGGCTCTGGGGCCAACGTCCTGACTTTC.

V is TRBV5-1 and J is TRBJ2-2; 7 nucleotides agree with TRBD2. The V gene end was trimmed by 1 base and the J gene end by 5 bases; junction bases not matched to a gene: 5. Looked up from germline, CDR1 is SGHRS and CDR2 is YFSETQ. The CDR3 totals 15 residues. The CDR3 sequence is CASSLSSGVTGELFF. The CDR3 DNA is TGCGCCAGCAGCTTGTCAAGCGGGGTAACCGGGGAGCTGTTTTTT.

This clonotype was observed at least ten times. The CDR3 sequence: CASSSAGTGIFGEAFF. The CDR3 DNA sequence: TGTGCCAGCAGTTCTGCCGGGACAGGGATTTTCGGGGAAGCTTTCTTT. The chain employs TRBV6-2 or TRBV6-3 and TRBJ1-1; 9 bases fit TRBD1. Germline trimming cut 4 bases from V and 8 bases from J; bases unmatched to any gene: 14. Per germline, CDR1 MNHEY and CDR2 SVGEGT. This CDR3 has 16 amino acids.

In its sample, this clonotype was seen a few times. The chain joins TRBV29-1 to TRBJ2-7, with a weak D call TRBD2 (5 bases). The germline V gene encodes CDR1 SQVTM and CDR2 ANQGSEA. The germline V and J ends were trimmed by 5 bases and 3 bases, with 23 bases remaining between them. The CDR3 has 16 amino acids. The chain's CDR3 is CSVRGVGGLGDYEQYF. Here the CDR3 DNA reads TGCAGCGTTCGGGGTGTAGGTGGCCTCGGGGACTACGAGCAGTACTTC.

The chain is built from TRBV7-9 and TRBJ1-1; weak D call: TRBD1 (5 bases). The V gene lost 8 bases and the J gene lost 1 base, with 14 bases spanning the gap. Germline CDR1 and CDR2: SEHNR and FQNEAQ (reference sequence). The CDR3 has 14 residues. The DNA of the CDR3 is TGTGCCAGCGGCCTAAGTGGGGCGAACACTGAAGCTTTCTTT. Its translation is CASGLSGANTEAFF. Full variable domain (outside the CDR3, taken from reference TRBV7-9 and TRBJ1-1): DTGVSQNPRHKITKRGQNVTFRCDPISEHNRLYWYRQTLGQGPEFLTYFQNEAQLEKSRLLSDRFSAERPKGSFSTLEIQRTEQGDSAMYLCASGLSGANTEAFFGQGTRLTVV.

This clonotype has just a few counts. The rearrangement uses TRBV20-1 and TRBJ2-5; D is tentatively TRBD1 or TRBD2 (5 bases each). CDR3 length: 15 amino acids. The germline CDR1 and CDR2 sequences are DFQATT and SNEGSKA (reference sequence). V was shortened by 5 bases and J by 5 bases, with 21 bases between the two germline ends. CDR3 in amino acids: CSAEDPGPLSETQYF. CDR3 nucleotide sequence: TGCAGTGCTGAGGATCCGGGACCTCTATCCGAGACCCAGTACTTC.

This clonotype has ten or more counts. The CDR3 is CASSLEGRGTEAFF. The CDR3 DNA reads as TGTGCCAGCAGTTTGGAGGGCCGAGGGACTGAAGCTTTCTTT. The rearrangement joins TRBV28 to TRBJ1-1, with D unclear. CDR1 is MDHEN and CDR2 is SYDVKM in the germline V gene. The CDR3 extends over 14 amino acids. V was cut by 3 bases and J by 5 bases, with 13 bases left in between.

This clonotype came up many times. The chain has TRBV7-2 and TRBJ2-1; possibly TRBD2 for D (6 bases). Germline lookup yields CDR1 SGHTA and CDR2 FQGNSA. V lost 4 bases, J lost 8 bases, and 18 bases lay in between. The CDR3 runs to 15 residues. CDR3 protein: CASSSPGLPADEQFF. The CDR3 DNA is TGTGCCAGCAGCTCGCCGGGACTCCCCGCCGATGAGCAGTTCTTC.

This clonotype was recorded many times. This chain links TRBV20-1 with TRBJ1-5; the D gene is possibly TRBD1 (5 bases). The V end was cut by 3 bases, the J end by 2 bases, with 8 bases between. Germline V lookup: CDR1 DFQATT, CDR2 SNEGSKA (reference sequence). CDR3 length: 13 amino acids. The CDR3 reads CSASGGGNQPQHF. In nucleotides, the CDR3 is TGCAGTGCTAGTGGGGGGGGCAATCAGCCCCAGCATTTT.

This chain uses TRBV20-1 with TRBJ2-5, with 9 bases aligning to TRBD1. The CDR3 covers 15 residues. Germline-derived CDR1 and CDR2 are DFQATT and SNEGSKA (reference sequence). After removal of 6 bases from V and 7 bases from J, the junction contained 15 bases not matched to a gene. The CDR3 reads CSASFSTGGFTTQYF. The CDR3 DNA is TGCAGTGCATCCTTCTCGACAGGGGGATTTACGACCCAGTACTTC.

The sample holds a few counts of this clonotype. The J gene is TRBJ2-7, the V gene TRBV20-1, with D perhaps TRBD1 or TRBD2 (6 bases each). The germline V and J ends were trimmed by 5 bases and 3 bases, with 17 bases remaining between them. The CDR3 extends over 14 amino acids. Germline-derived CDR1 and CDR2 are DFQATT and SNEGSKA (reference sequence). CDR3 DNA sequence: TGCAGTGCTTCGGGGGCAAGCTCGATCTACGAGCAGTACTTC. This translates into CSASGASSIYEQYF.